These 18 T cell receptor beta chains share one sample of origin, sequenced in a study of shared clonotypes between healthy human individuals. Sequencing was performed with immunoSEQ multiplex PCR; in TCRdb, only in-frame clones are kept and a portion is missing. The sample consists of approximately 1.1 million clones, approximately 78% of them appearing once. Input material: memory CD4+ T cells from PBMCs. The subset denotes: CD45RA-negative fraction. These receptors all come from a man aged 18 to 30 in good health. Some clones in this sample may be carry-over from other donors' samples.

In this sample, this clone turned up once. The chain combines TRBV4-2 with TRBJ1-2; a weak D match, TRBD1 (6 bases). The CDR3 spans 15 residues. V was trimmed by 0 bases and J by 3 bases, leaving 11 bases between them. In germline, CDR1 is LGHNA, CDR2 YNFKEQ. The CDR3 is CASSQEARGHYGYTF. The CDR3 region has the DNA TGTGCCAGCAGCCAAGAGGCCAGGGGCCACTATGGCTACACCTTC.

The rearrangement uses TRBV7-2 and TRBJ2-3; the match to TRBD2 covers 13 bases. Germline V gene data show CDR1 as SGHTA and CDR2 as FQGNSA. V lost 6 bases and J lost 6; bases outside the gene matches: 6. The CDR3 covers 15 residues. CDR3 protein: CASSRTSGSMDTQYF. CDR3 DNA: TGTGCCAGCAGTAGGACTAGCGGGAGTATGGATACGCAGTATTTT.

The chain joins TRBV25-1 to TRBJ1-2, with TRBD1 matching over 7 bases. Germline CDR1 is MGHDK and CDR2 is SYGVNS. The CDR3 covers 12 residues. V was clipped by 4 bases and J by 8 bases; unmatched bases: 4. In DNA form, the CDR3 reads TGTGCCAGCAGTGGGGACAGCCAAGGCTACACCTTC. Translating it yields CASSGDSQGYTF.

This chain joins TRBV18 and TRBJ2-2; no clear D. The germline CDR1 and CDR2 sequences are KGHSH and LQKENI. The V gene lost 0 bases and the J gene lost 2 bases, with 7 bases spanning the gap. This CDR3 has 15 residues. CDR3 nucleotide sequence: TGTGCCAGCTCACCACCCTTGGGCAACACCGGGGAGCTGTTTTTT. Translation gives CASSPPLGNTGELFF.

There are a few counts of this clone. The chain carries TRBV19 and TRBJ2-7; 8 bases map to TRBD2. CDR3 length: 15 amino acids. V lost 4 bases and J lost 3; bases outside the gene matches: 8. Germline assignment: CDR1 LNHDA and CDR2 SQIVND (reference sequence). CDR3 sequence (DNA): TGTGCCAGTAGTACGGGAGCGGGAGCCTACTACGAGCAGTACTTC. Translation gives CASSTGAGAYYEQYF.

The V call is TRBV2, the J call TRBJ2-7, with D possibly being TRBD2 (6 bases). The CDR3 is made up of 13 amino acids. Germline CDR1 is SNHLY and CDR2 is FYNNEI. The germline V and J ends were trimmed by 7 bases and 7 bases, with 17 bases remaining between them. Written as DNA, the CDR3 is TGTGCCAGCAAGTGGCAGGGAGGCGTAGAGCAGTACTTC. Residues: CASKWQGGVEQYF.

The chain is built from TRBV11-2 and TRBJ2-1; 11 positions agree with TRBD2. The CDR3 is 17 residues long. The V and J ends lost 3 bases and 0 bases, in that order; junction bases with no gene match: 4. Germline V gene data show CDR1 as SGHAT and CDR2 as FQNNGV. CDR3 coding DNA: TGTGCCAGCAGCTTGGGACTAGCGGCGAGCTCCTACAATGAGCAGTTCTTC. Its translation: CASSLGLAASSYNEQFF.

A remark on this clone: Different DNA sequences within this sample yield the same CDR3. The chain recombines TRBV18 with TRBJ2-3; 11 bases are shared with TRBD2. The length of the CDR3 is 16 residues. Germline values: CDR1 KGHSH, CDR2 LQKENI. V trimming: 3 bases; J trimming: 0 bases; junction bases outside the gene matches: 2. CDR3 residues: CASSPGTSGSTDTQYF. CDR3 DNA sequence: TGTGCCAGCTCACCCGGGACTAGCGGTAGCACAGATACGCAGTATTTT.

The chain employs TRBV19 and TRBJ1-1; a weak D match, TRBD1 (6 bases). Germline values: CDR1 LNHDA, CDR2 SQIVND (reference sequence). This CDR3 region has 14 residues. V lost 6 bases and J lost 4, with 15 bases in between. This CDR3 reads CASRDQGRGTEAFF. The CDR3 bases are TGTGCCAGTAGGGATCAGGGCAGGGGCACTGAAGCTTTCTTT. Variable domain in full (rest from reference TRBV19 and TRBJ1-1): DGGITQSPKYLFRKEGQNVTLSCEQNLNHDAMYWYRQDPGQGLRLIYYSQIVNDFQKGDIAEGYSVSREKKESFPLTVTSAQKNPTAFYLCASRDQGRGTEAFFGQGTRLTVV.

A few counts support this clone. V and J are TRBV12-5 and TRBJ1-2; D gene unclear. V was clipped by 6 bases and J by 7 bases, with 18 bases between them. From germline, CDR1 is LGHNT and CDR2 FRNRAP. This CDR3 is built from 14 residues. CDR3 amino acids: CASGRLEAGGGYTF. In DNA, the CDR3 is TGTGCTAGTGGAAGATTGGAGGCGGGAGGTGGCTACACCTTC. Based on the CDR3 plus reference TRBV12-5 and TRBJ1-2, the full variable domain is DARVTQTPRHKVTEMGQEVTMRCQPILGHNTVFWYRQTMMQGLELLAYFRNRAPLDDSGMPKDRFSAEMPDATLATLKIQPSEPRDSAVYFCASGRLEAGGGYTFGSGTRLTVV.

The chain combines TRBV15 with TRBJ2-7; no definite D call. Trimming stripped 5 bases from V and 3 bases from J, with 14 bases between. Germline CDR1 and CDR2: LNHNV and YYDKDF (reference sequence). The CDR3 covers 14 residues. The CDR3: CATSLDPRGYEQYF. CDR3 bases: TGTGCCACCAGCTTAGACCCCCGAGGCTACGAGCAGTACTTC.

The rearrangement links TRBV18 to TRBJ2-1; 9 bases are shared with TRBD2. CDR1 is KGHSH, CDR2 LQKENI, per germline. The CDR3 loop spans 15 amino acids. The junction had 10 bases not matched to a gene; V was cut back by 4 bases and J by 9 bases. CDR3 coding DNA: TGTGCCAGCTCACTAAAGGGACTAGCTGTCGGTGAGCAGTTCTTC. Protein product: CASSLKGLAVGEQFF.

The genes are TRBV18 and TRBJ1-2; possibly TRBD1 for D (5 bases). Germline CDR1 reads KGHSH; CDR2 reads LQKENI. There are 15 residues in the CDR3. The V and J ends lost 4 bases and 2 bases respectively, with 14 bases between them. CDR3 amino acids: CASSLSGARNYGYTF. Here the CDR3 DNA reads TGTGCCAGCTCACTGTCCGGGGCGCGAAACTATGGCTACACCTTC.

V and J are TRBV7-7 and TRBJ2-3; tentatively, D is TRBD2 (5 bases). V was cut by 1 base and J by 1 base, with 9 bases left in between. The CDR3 consists of 15 residues. Germline V CDR1 and CDR2: SSHAT, FNYEAQ (reference sequence). The CDR3 nucleotides read TGTGCCAGCAGCTTAGTGGGAGACGGCACAGATACGCAGTATTTT. Residues: CASSLVGDGTDTQYF.

This clone came up once. The rearrangement links TRBV30 to TRBJ2-5; 9 nucleotides align to TRBD2. The CDR3 runs 16 residues. In germline, CDR1 is GTSNPN, CDR2 SVGIG (reference sequence). V shed 1 base, J shed 5 bases, and the junction held 11 bases outside the gene matches. The CDR3, as DNA: TGTGCCTGGAGTGGGGGCGGCGGGAGGGCCCTTGAGACCCAGTACTTC. Amino acid sequence: CAWSGGGGRALETQYF.

The chain carries TRBV7-9 and TRBJ2-7; 7 bases fit TRBD1. This CDR3 is built from 15 residues. Unmatched junction bases numbered 11, after V lost 5 bases and J lost 4 bases. Per germline, CDR1 SEHNR and CDR2 FQNEAQ (reference sequence). CDR3 residues: CASSRSGGTLYEQYF. DNA for the CDR3: TGTGCCAGCAGCCGCTCAGGGGGAACCCTATACGAGCAGTACTTC.

The V call is TRBV9, the J call TRBJ2-6; D unresolved. This CDR3 is 15 amino acids long. Trimming took 0 bases from V and 2 from J, leaving 6 bases between them. Germline loops: CDR1 SGDLS, CDR2 YYNGEE. In DNA form, the CDR3 reads TGTGCCAGCAGCGTAGGTCAGGCTGGGGCCAACGTCCTGACTTTC. Its translation: CASSVGQAGANVLTF.

This clone turned up a few times. The chain couples TRBV2 to TRBJ2-5; TRBD2 matches 12 bases. Per the germline V gene, CDR1 is SNHLY and CDR2 is FYNNEI. The V and J ends lost 6 bases and 5 bases, in that order; junction bases with no gene match: 10. The CDR3 runs 16 residues. The DNA of the CDR3 is TGTGCCAGCAGCCAAAGGACTAGCGGGATGGGGGAGACCCAGTACTTC. Amino acids: CASSQRTSGMGETQYF.